One and the same sample provided the 27 T cell receptor beta chains below, sequenced in a study of blood T cell repertoires in COVID-19. Generated by immunoSEQ multiplex PCR, the TCRdb table keeps only in-frame clones and is missing some. The sample carries roughly 80,000 clones, about nine tenths recorded once. Sequencing was done on a sample of peripheral blood. The receptors originated from a woman older than 75 with active or convalescent COVID-19.

The chain combines TRBV2 with TRBJ1-2; 11 bases match TRBD1. From germline, CDR1 is SNHLY and CDR2 FYNNEI. The V gene end was trimmed by 6 bases and the J gene end by 8 bases; junction bases not matched to a gene: 5. The CDR3 covers 13 residues. DNA of the CDR3: TGTGCCAGCAGCGGACAGGGGGCTTGGGGCTACACCTTC. The encoded protein is CASSGQGAWGYTF.

The chain has TRBV19 and TRBJ1-1; 7 bases agree with TRBD1. The ends lost 1 base at V and 6 bases at J; junction bases unmatched: 11. Germline V gives CDR1 LNHDA, CDR2 SQIVND (reference sequence). The CDR3 covers 16 residues. The CDR3 DNA sequence: TGTGCCAGTAGTATAGGTAACGGTAACAGGGGACCTGAAGCTTTCTTT. Amino acid sequence: CASSIGNGNRGPEAFF.

The chain recombines TRBV5-8 with TRBJ2-3; 10 positions agree with TRBD2. Trimming removed 4 bases from V and 2 bases from J; junction bases left unmatched: 7. Germline lookup yields CDR1 SGHTS and CDR2 YDEGEE. The CDR3 runs 16 residues. CDR3 nucleotides: TGTGCCAGCAGCGTGGGGCTAGCGGGGGTCACAGATACGCAGTATTTT. Protein: CASSVGLAGVTDTQYF.

The rearrangement joins TRBV3-1 (or the pseudogene TRBV3-2) to TRBJ1-5; possible D gene TRBD1, 5 bases. Trimming stripped 4 bases from V and 5 bases from J, with 12 bases between. Germline values: CDR1 LGHDT, CDR2 YNNKEL (reference sequence). The CDR3 contains 14 residues. The CDR3 DNA follows: TGTGCCAGCAGCCCAGCTGCAGGGCATCAGCCCCAGCATTTT. It translates to CASSPAAGHQPQHF.

The chain recombines TRBV30 with TRBJ2-3; maybe TRBD2 (7 bases). From germline, CDR1 is GTSNPN and CDR2 SVGIG (reference sequence). The CDR3 totals 15 residues. V lost 1 base, J lost 4 bases, and 15 bases lay in between. The CDR3 here is CAWSAGGRRADTQYF. The CDR3 DNA reads as TGTGCCTGGAGTGCGGGGGGCCGAAGGGCAGATACGCAGTATTTT.

The chain uses TRBV7-2 and TRBJ2-7, with D hard to call. The germline V gene has CDR1 SGHTA and CDR2 FQGNSA. The CDR3 totals 15 residues. Trimming removed 1 base at V and 7 bases at J, with 17 bases between. CDR3 amino acids: CASSLGVTALWEQYF. The CDR3, as DNA: TGTGCCAGCAGCTTAGGAGTCACAGCCCTCTGGGAGCAGTACTTC.

The chain combines TRBV4-2 with TRBJ2-3; the D is unclear. Germline V CDR1 and CDR2: LGHNA, YNFKEQ. V dropped 0 bases and J dropped 2 bases, with 12 bases sitting between them. This CDR3 is 16 amino acids long. For the CDR3, the DNA is TGTGCCAGCAGCCAAGATGATTCGAGGTCCACAGATACGCAGTATTTT. Its translation: CASSQDDSRSTDTQYF.

This clone was seen once. The V and J genes are TRBV4-3 and TRBJ1-1; 8 bases align to TRBD1. Germline V lookup: CDR1 LGHNA, CDR2 YSLEER. J gave up 1 base and V 4 bases, and 11 bases lay outside the gene matches. This CDR3 comprises 17 residues. The CDR3: CASSPDRELSTNTEAFF. The CDR3 coding sequence is TGCGCCAGCAGCCCGGACAGGGAGCTCTCGACGAACACTGAAGCTTTCTTT.

This chain links TRBV6-5 with TRBJ1-2, with D unresolved. With 7 bases removed from V and 7 bases from J, the gap between germline ends came to 19 bases. Germline loops: CDR1 MNHEY, CDR2 SVGAGI. The CDR3 consists of 14 residues. For the CDR3, the DNA is TGTGCCAGCATTTCGACGGCGGTAGGAGCTGGCTACACCTTC. Protein: CASISTAVGAGYTF.

The chain has TRBV30 and TRBJ1-2; 7 positions agree with TRBD1. CDR1 and CDR2 (germline): GTSNPN, SVGIG (reference sequence). V shed 0 bases and J 0 bases; nucleotides not matched to a gene: 4. CDR3 length: 15 residues. The DNA of the CDR3 is TGTGCCTGGAGTGTGACAGGGTCCCCTAACTATGGCTACACCTTC. Translating gives CAWSVTGSPNYGYTF.

This clone was observed a single time. The chain couples TRBV4-1 to TRBJ1-6; D is possibly TRBD1 (6 bases). V lost 0 bases and J 4 bases, leaving 13 bases between the germline ends. Germline V gene data show CDR1 as MGHRA and CDR2 as YSYEKL. This CDR3 spans 17 amino acids. For the CDR3, the DNA is TGCGCCAGCAGCCAAGACTGGGCAGGGGCATATAATTCACCCCTCCACTTT. The encoded protein is CASSQDWAGAYNSPLHF.

In its sample, this clone was seen once. V is TRBV4-3 and J is TRBJ2-3; 8 bases align to TRBD2. The length of the CDR3 is 16 residues. With 1 base clipped from V and 5 bases from J, the junction kept 8 bases outside the gene matches. Germline values: CDR1 LGHNA, CDR2 YSLEER. CDR3 protein: CASSQVSGGLGDTQYF. The CDR3 DNA reads as TGCGCCAGCAGCCAAGTGTCGGGGGGGCTAGGAGATACGCAGTATTTT.

The chain links TRBV12-3 or TRBV12-4 to TRBJ1-5; a weak D match, TRBD1 (5 bases). This CDR3 is built from 13 residues. V was trimmed by 10 bases and J by 3 bases, leaving 13 bases between them. The CDR3 loop is CATSYRNNQPQHF. Here the CDR3 DNA reads TGTGCCACCTCCTACAGGAACAATCAGCCCCAGCATTTT.

The chain employs TRBV29-1 and TRBJ2-7; 7 bases align to TRBD1. The CDR3 has 13 residues. The V gene end was trimmed by 4 bases and the J gene end by 2 bases; junction bases not matched to a gene: 5. Germline-derived CDR1 and CDR2 are SQVTM and ANQGSEA. The CDR3 DNA reads as TGCAGCGTTGTTCTGGGACAGCCCTACGAGCAGTACTTC. Translating it yields CSVVLGQPYEQYF.

The chain combines TRBV25-1 with TRBJ1-2, with 7 positions matching TRBD1. This CDR3 spans 17 amino acids. V gave up 3 bases and J gave up 1 base; unmatched junction bases: 11. Germline loops: CDR1 MGHDK, CDR2 SYGVNS. The CDR3 is CASSDFFRDSSNYGYTF. In nucleotides, the CDR3 is TGTGCCAGCAGTGACTTCTTCAGGGACAGCAGTAACTATGGCTACACCTTC.

This chain links TRBV28 with TRBJ2-3; D is undetermined. Germline values: CDR1 MDHEN, CDR2 SYDVKM. The CDR3 runs 12 residues. V was pared by 5 bases and J by 6 bases, with 9 bases between. CDR3 nucleotide sequence: TGTGCCAGCAGTGCCCAGGATGATACGCAGTATTTT. Translated, it gives CASSAQDDTQYF. Filled out from reference TRBV28 and TRBJ2-3, the complete variable domain reads DVKVTQSSRYLVKRTGEKVFLECVQDMDHENMFWYRQDPGLGLRLIYFSYDVKMKEKGDIPEGYSVSREKKERFSLILESASTNQTSMYLCASSAQDDTQYFGPGTRLTVL.

The rearrangement uses TRBV12-3 or TRBV12-4 and TRBJ1-5; perhaps TRBD1 as D (6 bases). This CDR3 is built from 13 residues. V lost 2 bases to trimming and J lost 6 bases, with 8 bases between them. DNA for the CDR3: TGTGCCAGCAGTTTAACAGGGACTCAGCCCCAGCATTTT. This gives the protein CASSLTGTQPQHF.

The chain uses TRBV27 and TRBJ1-5, with unresolved D. The CDR3 is made up of 16 amino acids. Germline V gives CDR1 MNHEY, CDR2 SMNVEV (reference sequence). The ends were cut back, 3 bases at V and 1 base at J, with 13 bases in the middle. The CDR3 bases are TGTGCCAGCAGTTTGTTAGCCGGATCAAGCAATCAGCCCCAGCATTTT. It yields the protein CASSLLAGSSNQPQHF.

The V and J genes are TRBV6-5 and TRBJ1-5, with a weak D call TRBD1 (6 bases). Trimming cost V 6 bases and J 0 bases, with 12 bases left between them. The CDR3 loop spans 15 amino acids. The germline V gene has CDR1 MNHEY and CDR2 SVGAGI. CDR3: CASSAGQISNQPQHF. CDR3 coding DNA: TGTGCCAGCAGCGCCGGACAGATTAGCAATCAGCCCCAGCATTTT.

The chain is built from TRBV10-3 and TRBJ1-5; tentatively, D is TRBD1 (6 bases). The germline V gene has CDR1 ENHRY and CDR2 SYGVKD. This CDR3 region has 14 residues. Trimming shortened V by 2 bases and J by 2 bases, and 7 bases separated the two germline ends. The CDR3 DNA reads as TGTGCCATCAGTGAGGGGGGCGGCAATCAGCCCCAGCATTTT. It is translated as CAISEGGGNQPQHF.

The chain joins TRBV3-1 (or the pseudogene TRBV3-2) to TRBJ2-7; 10 bases match TRBD2. Trimming removed 0 bases from V and 5 bases from J; junction bases left unmatched: 10. The CDR3 extends over 17 amino acids. Germline CDR1 and CDR2: LGHDT and YNNKEL (reference sequence). The CDR3 DNA reads as TGTGCCAGCAGCCAAGACCTCTTTAGCGGGGGGATCCACGAGCAGTACTTC. As protein: CASSQDLFSGGIHEQYF.

The chain employs TRBV11-1 and TRBJ2-2; 10 nucleotides align to TRBD2. The length of the CDR3 is 15 residues. V lost 6 bases to trimming and J lost 4 bases; unmatched junction nucleotides: 5. The germline gives CDR1 SGHAT, CDR2 FQDESV (reference sequence). As DNA, the CDR3 is TGTGCCAGCAGAAAAGCGGGGGGGACCACCGGGGAGCTGTTTTTT. It specifies CASRKAGGTTGELFF.

The chain is built from TRBV11-2 and TRBJ1-2; D is unclear. The V and J ends lost 4 bases and 1 base respectively, with 13 bases between them. The CDR3 extends over 15 amino acids. The germline CDR1 and CDR2 sequences are SGHAT and FQNNGV. CDR3 sequence: CASSSPRQVNYGYTF. CDR3 sequence (DNA): TGTGCCAGCAGCTCCCCACGGCAGGTTAACTATGGCTACACCTTC.

This clone has only one observation. The CDR3 region is CASSRGQGNTEAFF. DNA for the CDR3: TGTGCCAGTAGTAGAGGACAGGGTAACACTGAAGCTTTCTTT. The chain joins TRBV19 to TRBJ1-1, with 8 positions matching TRBD1. The V gene's germline CDR1 is LNHDA and CDR2 SQIVND (reference sequence). The CDR3 totals 14 residues. V was clipped by 4 bases and J by 2 bases; unmatched bases: 3.

The genes are TRBV19 and TRBJ1-2, with 11 bases identical to TRBD1. V gave up 5 bases and J gave up 4 bases; unmatched junction bases: 9. This CDR3 is built from 16 residues. In germline, CDR1 is LNHDA, CDR2 SQIVND (reference sequence). The CDR3 sequence is CASSLGQGALVYGYTF. CDR3 DNA: TGTGCCAGTAGTCTCGGACAGGGGGCATTAGTCTATGGCTACACCTTC.

The chain has TRBV6-5 and TRBJ2-1; TRBD1 is a possible D gene (6 bases). Germline V gene data show CDR1 as MNHEY and CDR2 as SVGAGI. Trimming left V 0 bases short and J 6 bases short, with 12 bases between. This CDR3 comprises 15 residues. The CDR3 nucleotides read TGTGCCAGCAGTTACTCGGCACAGGGAAGCAATGAGCAGTTCTTC. Amino acids: CASSYSAQGSNEQFF.

This chain joins TRBV14 and TRBJ1-2, with TRBD1 matching over 7 bases. Trimming took 1 base from V and 4 from J; bases not matched to a gene: 12. CDR3 size: 17 residues. From germline, CDR1 is SGHDN and CDR2 FVKESK. The CDR3: CASSQGGQTIFGYGYTF. The CDR3 nucleotides are TGTGCCAGCAGCCAAGGGGGACAGACAATTTTCGGCTATGGCTACACCTTC.